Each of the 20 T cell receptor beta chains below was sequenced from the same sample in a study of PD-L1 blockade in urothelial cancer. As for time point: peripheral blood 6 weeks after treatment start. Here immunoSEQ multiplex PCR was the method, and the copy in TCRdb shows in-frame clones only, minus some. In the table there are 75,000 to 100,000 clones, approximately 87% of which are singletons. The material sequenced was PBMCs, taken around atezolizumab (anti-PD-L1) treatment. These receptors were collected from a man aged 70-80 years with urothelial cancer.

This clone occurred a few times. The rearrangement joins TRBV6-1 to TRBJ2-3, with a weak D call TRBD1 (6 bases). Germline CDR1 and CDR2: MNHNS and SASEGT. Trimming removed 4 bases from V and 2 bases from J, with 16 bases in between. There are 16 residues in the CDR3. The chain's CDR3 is CASSGGPGGVTDTQYF. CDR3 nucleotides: TGTGCCAGCAGTGGGGGGCCCGGAGGAGTCACAGATACGCAGTATTTT.

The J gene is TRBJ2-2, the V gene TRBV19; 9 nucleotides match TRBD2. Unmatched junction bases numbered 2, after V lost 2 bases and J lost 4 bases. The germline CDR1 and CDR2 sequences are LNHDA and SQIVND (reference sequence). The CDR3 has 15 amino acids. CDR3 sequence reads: CASSIISGGTGELFF. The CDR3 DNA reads TGTGCCAGTAGTATAATTAGCGGGGGCACCGGGGAGCTGTTTTTT. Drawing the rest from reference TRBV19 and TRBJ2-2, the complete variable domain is DGGITQSPKYLFRKEGQNVTLSCEQNLNHDAMYWYRQDPGQGLRLIYYSQIVNDFQKGDIAEGYSVSREKKESFPLTVTSAQKNPTAFYLCASSIISGGTGELFFGEGSRLTVL.

This chain's CDR3 is CASSSTGGEYEQYF. In nucleotides, the CDR3 is TGTGCCAGCAGTTCGACGGGAGGAGAATACGAGCAGTACTTC. This chain joins TRBV6-6 and TRBJ2-7, with 7 positions matching TRBD2. CDR1 and CDR2 from the germline V gene are MNHNY and SVGAGI (reference sequence). J gave up 4 bases and V 4 bases, and 7 bases lay outside the gene matches. This CDR3 region has 14 residues.

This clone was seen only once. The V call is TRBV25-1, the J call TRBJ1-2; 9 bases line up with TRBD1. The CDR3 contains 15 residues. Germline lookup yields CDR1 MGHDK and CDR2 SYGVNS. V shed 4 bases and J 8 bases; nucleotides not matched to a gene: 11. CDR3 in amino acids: CASSGTGEVTRGYTF. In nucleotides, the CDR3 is TGTGCCAGCAGTGGGACAGGGGAGGTAACTCGGGGCTACACCTTC.

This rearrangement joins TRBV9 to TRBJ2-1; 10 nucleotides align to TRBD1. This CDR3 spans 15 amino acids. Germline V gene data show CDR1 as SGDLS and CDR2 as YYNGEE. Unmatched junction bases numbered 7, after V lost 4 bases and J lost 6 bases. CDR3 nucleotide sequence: TGTGCCAGCAGCCCACAGGGGACAGGGGCCAATGAGCAGTTCTTC. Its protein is CASSPQGTGANEQFF.

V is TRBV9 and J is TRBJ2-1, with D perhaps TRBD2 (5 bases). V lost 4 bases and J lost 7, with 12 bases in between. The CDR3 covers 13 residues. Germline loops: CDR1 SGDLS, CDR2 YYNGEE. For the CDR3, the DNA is TGTGCCAGCAGCCTGGCGGGCGGGAATGAGCAGTTCTTC. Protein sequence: CASSLAGGNEQFF.

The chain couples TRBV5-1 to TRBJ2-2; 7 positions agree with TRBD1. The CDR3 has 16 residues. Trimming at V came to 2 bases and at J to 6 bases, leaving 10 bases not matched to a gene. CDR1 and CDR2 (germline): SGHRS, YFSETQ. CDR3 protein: CASSFAQGDLAGELFF. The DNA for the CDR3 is TGCGCCAGCAGCTTCGCGCAGGGGGATTTAGCCGGGGAGCTGTTTTTT.

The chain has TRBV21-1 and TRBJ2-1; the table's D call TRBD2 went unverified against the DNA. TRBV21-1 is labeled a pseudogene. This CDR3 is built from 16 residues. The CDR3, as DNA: TGTGCCAGCAGCAAAGGATGGTGGAGCCGGGACAATGAGCAGTTCTTC. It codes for CASSKGWWSRDNEQFF.

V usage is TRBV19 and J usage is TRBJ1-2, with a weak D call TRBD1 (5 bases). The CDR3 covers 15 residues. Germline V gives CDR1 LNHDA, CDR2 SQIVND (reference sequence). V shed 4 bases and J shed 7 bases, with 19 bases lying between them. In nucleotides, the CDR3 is TGTGCCAGTAGTACTAACACCGGGACTAAGGGTGGCTACACCTTC. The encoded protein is CASSTNTGTKGGYTF.

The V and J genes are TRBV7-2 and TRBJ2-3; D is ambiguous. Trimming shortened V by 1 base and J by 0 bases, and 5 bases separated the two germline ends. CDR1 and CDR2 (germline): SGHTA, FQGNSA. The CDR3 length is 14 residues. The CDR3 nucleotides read TGTGCCAGCAGCTTAGGACAAAGCACAGATACGCAGTATTTT. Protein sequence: CASSLGQSTDTQYF.

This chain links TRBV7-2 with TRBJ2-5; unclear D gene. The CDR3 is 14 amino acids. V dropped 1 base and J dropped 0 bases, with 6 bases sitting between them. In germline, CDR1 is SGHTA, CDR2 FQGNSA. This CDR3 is CASSLGPYQETQYF. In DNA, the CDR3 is TGTGCCAGCAGCTTAGGGCCCTACCAAGAGACCCAGTACTTC.

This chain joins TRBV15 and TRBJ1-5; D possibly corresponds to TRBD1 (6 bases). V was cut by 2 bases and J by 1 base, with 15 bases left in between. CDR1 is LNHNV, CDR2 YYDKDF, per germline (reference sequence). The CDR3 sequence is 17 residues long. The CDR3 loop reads CATSRFIGGGSNQPQHF. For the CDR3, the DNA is TGTGCCACCAGCAGATTCATAGGGGGGGGAAGCAATCAGCCCCAGCATTTT.

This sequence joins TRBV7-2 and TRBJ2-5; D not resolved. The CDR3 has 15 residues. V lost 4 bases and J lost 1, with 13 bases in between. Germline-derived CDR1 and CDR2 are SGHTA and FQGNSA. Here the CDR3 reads CASSSPLSTQETQYF. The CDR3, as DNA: TGTGCCAGCAGCTCCCCCCTGAGTACCCAAGAGACCCAGTACTTC.

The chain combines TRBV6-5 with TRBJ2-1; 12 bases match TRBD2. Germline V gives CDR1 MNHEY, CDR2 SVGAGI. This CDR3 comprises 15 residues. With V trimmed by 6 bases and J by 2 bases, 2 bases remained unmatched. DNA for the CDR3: TGTGCCAGCAGACGACTAGCGGGAGCCTACAATGAGCAGTTCTTC. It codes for CASRRLAGAYNEQFF.

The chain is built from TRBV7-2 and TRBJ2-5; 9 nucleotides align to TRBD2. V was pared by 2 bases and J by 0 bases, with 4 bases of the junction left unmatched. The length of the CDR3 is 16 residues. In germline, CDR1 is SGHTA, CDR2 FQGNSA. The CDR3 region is CASSLLAGVDQETQYF. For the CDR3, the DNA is TGTGCCAGCAGCTTATTAGCGGGGGTCGACCAAGAGACCCAGTACTTC.

CDR3 in amino acids: CASNKGGGTGELFF. The CDR3 bases are TGTGCCAGCAACAAGGGTGGGGGGACCGGGGAGCTGTTTTTT. V usage is TRBV7-2 and J usage is TRBJ2-2, with D maybe TRBD2 (6 bases). CDR3 length: 14 amino acids. V dropped 7 bases and J dropped 5 bases, with 14 bases sitting between them. CDR1 is SGHTA and CDR2 is FQGNSA in the germline V gene.

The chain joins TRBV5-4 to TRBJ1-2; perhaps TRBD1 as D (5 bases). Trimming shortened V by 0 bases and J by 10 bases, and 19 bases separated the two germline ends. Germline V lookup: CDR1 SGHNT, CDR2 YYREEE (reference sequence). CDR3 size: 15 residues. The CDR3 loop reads CASSLGDGGTGAYTF. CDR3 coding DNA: TGTGCCAGCAGCTTGGGGGACGGAGGGACGGGTGCCTACACCTTC.

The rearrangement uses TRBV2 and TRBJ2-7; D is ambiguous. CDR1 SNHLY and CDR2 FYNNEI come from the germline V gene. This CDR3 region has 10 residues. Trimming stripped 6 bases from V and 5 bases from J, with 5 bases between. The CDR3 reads CASRFNEQYF. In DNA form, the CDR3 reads TGTGCCAGCAGATTCAACGAGCAGTACTTC.

CDR3 sequence: CASSLADSTRVYEQYF. DNA for the CDR3: TGTGCCAGCAGCTTAGCGGACAGTACGAGAGTCTACGAGCAGTACTTC. J is TRBJ2-7 and V is TRBV11-3, with D possibly TRBD1 on 6 matching bases. From germline, CDR1 is SGHNT and CDR2 YENEEA. V gave up 1 base and J gave up 3 bases, with 16 bases separating them. The CDR3 extends over 16 amino acids. Filled out from reference TRBV11-3 and TRBJ2-7, the complete variable domain reads EAGVVQSPRYKIIEKKQPVAFWCNPISGHNTLYWYLQNLGQGPELLIRYENEEAVDDSQLPKDRFSAERLKGVDSTLKIQPAELGDSAVYLCASSLADSTRVYEQYFGPGTRLTVT.

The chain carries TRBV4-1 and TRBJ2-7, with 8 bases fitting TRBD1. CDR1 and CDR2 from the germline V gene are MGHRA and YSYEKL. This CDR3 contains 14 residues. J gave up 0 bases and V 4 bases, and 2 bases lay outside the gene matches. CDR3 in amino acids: CASSLGTGSYEQYF. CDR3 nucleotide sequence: TGCGCCAGCAGCCTGGGGACAGGCTCCTACGAGCAGTACTTC.